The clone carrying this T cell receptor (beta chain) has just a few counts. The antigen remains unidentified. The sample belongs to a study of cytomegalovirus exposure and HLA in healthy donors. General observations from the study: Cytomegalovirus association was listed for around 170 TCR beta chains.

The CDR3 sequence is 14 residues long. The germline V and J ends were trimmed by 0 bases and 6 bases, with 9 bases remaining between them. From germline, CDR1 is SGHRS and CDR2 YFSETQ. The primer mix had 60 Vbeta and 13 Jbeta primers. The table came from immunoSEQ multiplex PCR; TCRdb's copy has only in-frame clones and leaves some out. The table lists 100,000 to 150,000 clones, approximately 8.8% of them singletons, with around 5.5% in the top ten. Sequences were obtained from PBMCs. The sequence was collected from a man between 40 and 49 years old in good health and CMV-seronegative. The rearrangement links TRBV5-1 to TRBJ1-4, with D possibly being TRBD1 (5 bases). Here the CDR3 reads CASSLAGSDEKLFF. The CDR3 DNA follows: TGCGCCAGCAGCTTGGCAGGGTCGGATGAAAAACTGTTTTTT.